The 21 T cell receptor beta chains presented below share a single source sample, sequenced in a study of memory CD4+ T cells and cytomegalovirus serostatus. The repertoire was sequenced with immunoSEQ multiplex PCR; TCRdb's copy has only in-frame clones and lacks some. The sample has 40,000 to 50,000 clones; around 78% are singletons. Single viable CD3+CD4+CD8-CD45RO+ cells were sorted as the memory CD4+ T cells. Sequenced material: memory CD4+ T cells from blood. Source of these receptors: an adult in good health and CMV-seronegative.

J is TRBJ1-5 and V is TRBV6-1, with D possibly being TRBD1 (5 bases). Per the germline V gene, CDR1 is MNHNS and CDR2 is SASEGT. The CDR3 totals 12 residues. Trimming pared 11 bases from V and 3 bases from J, leaving 11 bases between. The CDR3 spells CASGGPNQPQHF. The CDR3 nucleotides read TGTGCCTCGGGGGGTCCCAATCAGCCCCAGCATTTT.

The rearrangement links TRBV5-4 to TRBJ2-5; D is possibly TRBD2 (5 bases). V lost 4 bases to trimming and J lost 7 bases, with 8 bases between them. This CDR3 has 11 residues. Germline V gene data show CDR1 as SGHNT and CDR2 as YYREEE (reference sequence). CDR3 protein: CASSQGRTQYF. As DNA, the CDR3 is TGTGCCAGCAGCCAAGGGAGGACCCAGTACTTC. Complete variable domain (other parts from reference TRBV5-4 and TRBJ2-5): ETGVTQSPTHLIKTRGQQVTLRCSSQSGHNTVSWYQQALGQGPQFIFQYYREEENGRGNFPPRFSGLQFPNYSSELNVNALELDDSALYLCASSQGRTQYFGPGTRLLVL.

This chain connects TRBV4-3 to TRBJ1-2; possibly TRBD1 for D (6 bases). V lost 0 bases and J 8 bases, leaving 25 bases between the germline ends. The germline gives CDR1 LGHNA, CDR2 YSLEER. CDR3 length: 18 amino acids. This CDR3 is CASSQDLGRGNLERGYTF. As DNA, the CDR3 is TGCGCCAGCAGCCAAGACTTGGGCAGGGGCAACCTCGAGCGCGGCTACACCTTC.

This chain links TRBV11-2 with TRBJ2-3, with 8 bases aligning to TRBD1. CDR3 length equals 16 residues. With V trimmed by 5 bases and J by 1 base, 8 bases remained unmatched. Germline V lookup: CDR1 SGHAT, CDR2 FQNNGV. The CDR3 DNA follows: TGTGCCAGCAGCCCGCACGGGACAGGCGGCACAGATACGCAGTATTTT. This translates into CASSPHGTGGTDTQYF. Combining the CDR3 with reference TRBV11-2 and TRBJ2-3 gives the whole variable domain EAGVAQSPRYKIIEKRQSVAFWCNPISGHATLYWYQQILGQGPKLLIQFQNNGVVDDSQLPKDRFSAERLKGVDSTLKIQPAKLEDSAVYLCASSPHGTGGTDTQYFGPGTRLTVL.

The chain combines TRBV6-6 with TRBJ2-3; D is tentatively TRBD1 or TRBD2 (5 bases each). The V gene's germline CDR1 is MNHNY and CDR2 SVGAGI (reference sequence). This CDR3 comprises 16 residues. Trimming shortened V by 2 bases and J by 0 bases, and 12 bases separated the two germline ends. In DNA form, the CDR3 reads TGTGCCAGCAGTTACGGGTTGGGGGAAAGCACAGATACGCAGTATTTT. Protein: CASSYGLGESTDTQYF.

CDR3: CASSSGRQVNEKLFF. For the CDR3, the DNA is TGTGCCAGCAGCTCCGGGCGGCAGGTTAATGAAAAACTGTTTTTT. This rearrangement joins TRBV5-8 to TRBJ1-4; no definite D call. The ends were cut back, 3 bases at V and 4 bases at J, with 13 bases in the middle. The CDR3 sequence is 15 residues long. Germline V lookup: CDR1 SGHTS, CDR2 YDEGEE.

J is TRBJ1-5 and V is TRBV14, with D tentatively TRBD1 (6 bases). The V end was cut by 7 bases, the J end by 0 bases, with 13 bases between. The CDR3 loop spans 15 amino acids. CDR1 is SGHDN, CDR2 FVKESK, per germline. CDR3 amino acids: CASKTGRNSNQPQHF. The CDR3 DNA follows: TGTGCCAGCAAAACAGGGCGCAATAGCAATCAGCCCCAGCATTTT.

The chain has TRBV6-6 and TRBJ2-7; D unclear. With 11 bases removed from V and 3 bases from J, the gap between germline ends came to 20 bases. This CDR3 contains 14 residues. From germline, CDR1 is MNHNY and CDR2 SVGAGI (reference sequence). Here the CDR3 DNA reads TGTGCCCAGAGCCAGCGCCTCCATTTCTACGAGCAGTACTTC. Translating gives CAQSQRLHFYEQYF.

The chain combines TRBV7-9 with TRBJ2-1; 13 bases map to TRBD2. The V gene's germline CDR1 is SEHNR and CDR2 FQNEAQ (reference sequence). V shed 5 bases and J 8 bases; nucleotides not matched to a gene: 9. The CDR3 sequence is 16 residues long. The CDR3 reads CASSQKGLAGYDEQFF. The DNA for the CDR3 is TGTGCCAGCAGCCAGAAGGGACTAGCGGGATACGATGAGCAGTTCTTC.

This chain uses TRBV5-1 with TRBJ2-7; D uncertain. This CDR3 comprises 12 residues. Germline lookup yields CDR1 SGHRS and CDR2 YFSETQ. Trimming pared 4 bases from V and 4 bases from J, leaving 9 bases between. CDR3 nucleotide sequence: TGCGCCAGCAGCCCGACCGGTTACGAGCAGTACTTC. This sequence encodes CASSPTGYEQYF.

In its sample, this clone was seen a few times. This chain links TRBV28 with TRBJ1-2, with TRBD1 identical over 7 bases. The CDR3 sequence is 15 residues long. V dropped 11 bases and J dropped 8; count of bases not matched to a gene: 20. In germline, CDR1 is MDHEN, CDR2 SYDVKM. The CDR3 DNA reads TGTGCCCTGTGGATGACAGGGCCTCAATATTGGGGCTACACCTTC. Protein: CALWMTGPQYWGYTF.

The CDR3 sequence: CASSSTGTAPFGGNQPQHF. Here the CDR3 DNA reads TGTGCCAGCAGCTCCACCGGGACTGCCCCTTTTGGTGGCAATCAGCCCCAGCATTTT. The rearrangement links TRBV7-9 to TRBJ1-5, with TRBD1 as a possible D gene (5 bases). The CDR3 covers 19 residues. Trimming took off 4 bases at V and 2 bases at J, with 24 bases between the two ends. CDR1 is SEHNR, CDR2 FQNEAQ, per germline (reference sequence).

This chain uses TRBV18 with TRBJ1-1; tentatively, D is TRBD1 (5 bases). The CDR3 is 14 amino acids. Germline values: CDR1 KGHSH, CDR2 LQKENI. Trimming pared 6 bases from V and 3 bases from J, leaving 14 bases between. The chain's CDR3 is CASSPLGADTEAFF. Written as DNA, the CDR3 is TGTGCCAGCTCTCCCCTCGGGGCTGACACTGAAGCTTTCTTT.

The J gene is TRBJ2-7, the V gene TRBV5-5, with TRBD1 matching 7 bases. Per the germline V gene, CDR1 is SGHKS and CDR2 is YYEKEE (reference sequence). The junction had 8 bases not matched to a gene; V was cut back by 5 bases and J by 0 bases. This CDR3 contains 15 residues. CDR3 coding DNA: TGTGCCAGCAGGGGGGCCCGGGACAGCTCCTACGAGCAGTACTTC. Its translation: CASRGARDSSYEQYF. Looking up the rest from reference TRBV5-5 and TRBJ2-7 gives the full variable domain: DAGVTQSPTHLIKTRGQQVTLRCSPISGHKSVSWYQQVLGQGPQFIFQYYEKEERGRGNFPDRFSARQFPNYSSELNVNALLLGDSALYLCASRGARDSSYEQYFGPGTRLTVT.

The chain recombines TRBV5-1 with TRBJ2-1; a weak D match, TRBD2 (6 bases). This CDR3 region has 13 residues. Trimming removed 3 bases at V and 5 bases at J, with 9 bases between. Germline values: CDR1 SGHRS, CDR2 YFSETQ. As DNA, the CDR3 is TGCGCCAGCAGCTCGGGACTCAACAATGAGCAGTTCTTC. Its translation: CASSSGLNNEQFF.

This clone was seen more than once but under ten times. The chain joins TRBV6-5 to TRBJ1-1; D is unresolved. Trimming shortened V by 0 bases and J by 6 bases, and 8 bases separated the two germline ends. CDR3 length equals 13 residues. Germline V gene data show CDR1 as MNHEY and CDR2 as SVGAGI. The CDR3 here is CASSYSRKAEAFF. The CDR3 nucleotides are TGTGCCAGCAGTTACTCAAGAAAAGCTGAAGCTTTCTTT.

The rearrangement uses TRBV6-1 and TRBJ2-2, with TRBD2 matching 9 bases. The J segment lost 13 bases and the V segment lost 2 bases, leaving 8 bases of the junction unmatched. The CDR3 spans 14 residues. The germline gives CDR1 MNHNS, CDR2 SASEGT. Written as DNA, the CDR3 is TGTGCCAGCAGTGAAATGATCGCGGGGGGGCTGCTGTTTTTT. Translation gives CASSEMIAGGLLFF.

The chain carries TRBV6-1 and TRBJ1-5, with unresolved D. The CDR3 is 13 residues long. The V gene lost 4 bases and the J gene lost 4 bases, with 8 bases spanning the gap. Germline CDR1 and CDR2: MNHNS and SASEGT. The DNA of the CDR3 is TGTGCCAGCAGTGCGTCTTTAAATCAGCCCCAGCATTTT. It specifies CASSASLNQPQHF.

The chain carries TRBV7-9 and TRBJ1-6; weak D call: TRBD1 (6 bases). Trimming removed 0 bases at V and 5 bases at J, with 11 bases between. The CDR3 length is 16 residues. Germline CDR1 reads SEHNR; CDR2 reads FQNEAQ (reference sequence). The CDR3: CASSLAGTPNNSPLHF. Written as DNA, the CDR3 is TGTGCCAGCAGCTTAGCCGGGACACCGAATAATTCACCCCTCCACTTT. The variable domain in full, completed from reference TRBV7-9 and TRBJ1-6, reads DTGVSQNPRHKITKRGQNVTFRCDPISEHNRLYWYRQTLGQGPEFLTYFQNEAQLEKSRLLSDRFSAERPKGSFSTLEIQRTEQGDSAMYLCASSLAGTPNNSPLHFGNGTRLTVT.

This clone was detected only a few times. The chain employs TRBV7-2 and TRBJ1-4, with 8 bases aligning to TRBD1. V lost 2 bases, J lost 7 bases, and 9 bases stayed unmatched. Germline CDR1 reads SGHTA; CDR2 reads FQGNSA. The CDR3 is 16 amino acids. CDR3 amino acids: CASSLSRGQRSEKLFF. The DNA for the CDR3 is TGTGCCAGCAGCTTATCCAGGGGGCAGCGGAGTGAAAAACTGTTTTTT.

The chain links TRBV5-5 to TRBJ1-4; no definite D call. This CDR3 spans 15 amino acids. V dropped 4 bases and J dropped 5 bases, with 15 bases sitting between them. The V gene's germline CDR1 is SGHKS and CDR2 YYEKEE (reference sequence). The CDR3 coding sequence is TGTGCCAGCAGCCTTTGGAACAGAGGGAATGAAAAACTGTTTTTT. It translates to CASSLWNRGNEKLFF.